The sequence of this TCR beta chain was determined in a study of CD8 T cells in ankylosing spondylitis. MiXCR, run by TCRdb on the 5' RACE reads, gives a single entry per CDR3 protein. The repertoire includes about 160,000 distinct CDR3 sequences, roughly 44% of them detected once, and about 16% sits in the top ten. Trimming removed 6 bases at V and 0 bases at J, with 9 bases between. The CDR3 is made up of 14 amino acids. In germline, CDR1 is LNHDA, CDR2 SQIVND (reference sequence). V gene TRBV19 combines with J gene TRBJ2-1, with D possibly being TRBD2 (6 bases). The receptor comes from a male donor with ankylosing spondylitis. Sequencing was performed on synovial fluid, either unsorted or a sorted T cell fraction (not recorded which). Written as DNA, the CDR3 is TGTGCCAGTAGGCTAGCGAGCTCCTACAATGAGCAGTTCTTC. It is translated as CASRLASSYNEQFF.